This TCR beta chain was sequenced during a study of cytomegalovirus exposure and HLA in healthy donors. PCR used 60 Vbeta primers and 13 Jbeta primers. The method was immunoSEQ multiplex PCR; TCRdb's version includes in-frame clones alone and lacks a portion of them. The sample yields some 130,000 clones, about 72% seen once. Study-wide points: Per a prior analysis, the majority of TCR beta V segments were productive roughly 87% or roughly 30% of the time. HLA alleles were associated with around 17,000 TCR beta sequences in a later analysis at 0.05 false discovery rate. DRB1 showed the most TCR associations and HLA-C the fewest in a later analysis, as rates varied by HLA locus.

Regarding this clone: Antigen unknown.

Sequences were obtained from PBMCs. The origin of this receptor is a man aged 30 to 45 in good health and CMV-seropositive.

For the CDR3, the DNA is TGTGCCAGCAGTTTTCGGTGGGTTGGAGCAGAGCAGTACTTC. Translation: CASSFRWVGAEQYF. The chain employs TRBV28 and TRBJ2-7; D remains ambiguous. In germline, CDR1 is MDHEN, CDR2 SYDVKM. The germline V and J ends were trimmed by 3 bases and 7 bases, with 16 bases remaining between them. The CDR3 is 14 residues long.